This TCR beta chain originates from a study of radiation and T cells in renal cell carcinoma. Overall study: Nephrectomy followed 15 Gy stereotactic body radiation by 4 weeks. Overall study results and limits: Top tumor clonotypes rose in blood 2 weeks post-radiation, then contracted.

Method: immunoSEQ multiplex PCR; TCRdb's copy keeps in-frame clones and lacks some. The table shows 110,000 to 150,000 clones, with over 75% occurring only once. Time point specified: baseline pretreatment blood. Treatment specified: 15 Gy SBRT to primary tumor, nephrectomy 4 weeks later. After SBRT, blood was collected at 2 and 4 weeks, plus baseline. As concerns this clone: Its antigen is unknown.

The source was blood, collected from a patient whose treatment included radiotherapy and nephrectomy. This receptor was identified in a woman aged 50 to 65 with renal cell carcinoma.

The CDR3 reads CASSIARGYTDTQYF. In DNA form, the CDR3 reads TGTGCCAGTAGTATAGCTCGGGGTTACACAGATACGCAGTATTTT. This chain connects TRBV19 to TRBJ2-3, with a possible D match to TRBD2 (5 bases). CDR1 LNHDA and CDR2 SQIVND come from the germline V gene (reference sequence). Trimming took off 1 base at V and 2 bases at J, with 10 bases between the two ends. This CDR3 has 15 amino acids.